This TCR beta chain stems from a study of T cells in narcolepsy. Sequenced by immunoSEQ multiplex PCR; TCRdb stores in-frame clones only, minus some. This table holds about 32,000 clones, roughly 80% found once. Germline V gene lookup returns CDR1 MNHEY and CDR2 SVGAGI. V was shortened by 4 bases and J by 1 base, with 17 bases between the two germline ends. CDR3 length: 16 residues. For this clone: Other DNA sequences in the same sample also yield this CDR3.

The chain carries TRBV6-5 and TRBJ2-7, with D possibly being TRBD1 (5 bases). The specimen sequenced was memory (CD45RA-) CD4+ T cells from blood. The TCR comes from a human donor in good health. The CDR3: CASSFQRQGRSYEQYF. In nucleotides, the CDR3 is TGTGCCAGCAGTTTCCAACGGCAGGGAAGGTCCTACGAGCAGTACTTC.